This is a list of T cell receptor beta chains from one sample in a study of cytomegalovirus exposure and HLA in healthy donors. Data came from immunoSEQ multiplex PCR; TCRdb stores just in-frame clones and leaves some out. The sample has 150,000 to 200,000 clones; about 80% are singletons. Material for sequencing was PBMCs. Source of these receptors: a woman aged 25 to 39 in good health and CMV-seropositive. CDR3s include the opening cysteine and the closing phenylalanine or tryptophan. Fields, in order: J gene, V gene, D gene, CDR3 protein. D genes are given only for firm matches.

J: TRBJ1-5
V: TRBV19
D: .
CDR3: CASSMDSSNQPQHF

J: TRBJ1-1
V: TRBV10-2
D: TRBD1
CDR3: CASSEGQGSIEAFF

J: TRBJ1-2
V: TRBV9
D: .
CDR3: CASSVGGSNYGYTF

J: TRBJ1-2
V: TRBV5-4
D: .
CDR3: CASSPQQGEGYTF

J: TRBJ1-1
V: TRBV30
D: .
CDR3: CAWSVFQANTEAFF

J: TRBJ2-1
V: TRBV28
D: TRBD2
CDR3: CASSLGTSWYNEQFF

J: TRBJ2-2
V: TRBV27
D: .
CDR3: CASSGGRELFF

J: TRBJ1-2
V: TRBV2
D: .
CDR3: CATPTVRGYTF

J: TRBJ1-1
V: TRBV28
D: .
CDR3: CASIVNDRRAFF

J: TRBJ2-4
V: TRBV30
D: .
CDR3: CAWSGGLAKNIQYF

J: TRBJ2-7
V: TRBV19
D: TRBD2
CDR3: CASSSFLAGGDEQYF

J: TRBJ1-1
V: TRBV30
D: .
CDR3: CAWSVTGQGYTEAFF

J: TRBJ1-5
V: TRBV5-1
D: .
CDR3: CASSLFPTGPRGQPQHF

J: TRBJ2-7
V: TRBV5-6
D: .
CDR3: CASSLVAAPYEQYF

J: TRBJ1-3
V: TRBV7-9
D: TRBD1
CDR3: CASSYGQGSGNTIYF

J: TRBJ1-1
V: TRBV2
D: .
CDR3: CASSGETVNTEAFF

J: TRBJ2-7
V: TRBV27
D: TRBD2
CDR3: CTSSLLGGFFYEQYF

J: TRBJ1-5
V: TRBV30
D: TRBD1
CDR3: CAWSVQGDQPQHF

J: TRBJ2-7
V: TRBV12-5
D: TRBD2
CDR3: CASGLGPATSGGSYYEQYF

J: TRBJ1-1
V: TRBV30
D: .
CDR3: CAWSVGATEAFF

J: TRBJ2-4
V: TRBV5-1
D: TRBD1
CDR3: CASSEGQGLLAKNIQYF

J: TRBJ2-5
V: TRBV27
D: TRBD1
CDR3: CASSRTGIGETQYF

J: TRBJ1-2
V: TRBV7-9
D: TRBD1
CDR3: CASSYVQGVYGYTF

J: TRBJ2-7
V: TRBV27
D: TRBD2
CDR3: CASRRTSASSYEQYF

J: TRBJ1-2
V: TRBV7-2
D: .
CDR3: CASSGPEYGYTF

J: TRBJ1-2
V: TRBV6-1
D: TRBD1
CDR3: CASSHLTGGEGGYTF

J: TRBJ2-3
V: TRBV5-1
D: TRBD2
CDR3: CASSLTGTSRDTQYF

J: TRBJ2-7
V: TRBV19
D: .
CDR3: CASSMRVSYEQYF

J: TRBJ1-2
V: TRBV5-4
D: .
CDR3: CASSLAQGRVYGYTF

J: TRBJ1-1
V: TRBV5-4
D: .
CDR3: CASSFTGDRTEAFF

J: TRBJ1-1
V: TRBV7-2
D: .
CDR3: CASSFDSLNTEAFF

J: TRBJ2-5
V: TRBV2
D: TRBD2
CDR3: CASSGGGGAPGETQYF

J: TRBJ1-2
V: TRBV6-5
D: .
CDR3: CASSYSRTDFYGYTF

J: TRBJ2-3
V: TRBV9
D: .
CDR3: CASSVAGGRSTDTQYF

J: TRBJ2-3
V: TRBV7-9
D: TRBD1
CDR3: CASSHQTGELTDTQYF

J: TRBJ2-1
V: TRBV7-8
D: TRBD1
CDR3: CASSLGQGYNEQFF

J: TRBJ2-3
V: TRBV18
D: .
CDR3: CASSLLGTDTQYF

J: TRBJ2-5
V: TRBV29-1
D: TRBD1
CDR3: CSGKDRGSQETQYF

J: .
V: TRBV6-5
D: TRBD2
CDR3: CASSLASGSSYEQYF

J: TRBJ1-1
V: TRBV5-1
D: .
CDR3: CASSLATGSTEAFF

J: TRBJ2-7
V: TRBV5-1
D: TRBD1
CDR3: CASSLAWDSPNYEQYF

J: TRBJ2-4
V: TRBV15
D: TRBD1
CDR3: CATSSGDRAIKNIQYF